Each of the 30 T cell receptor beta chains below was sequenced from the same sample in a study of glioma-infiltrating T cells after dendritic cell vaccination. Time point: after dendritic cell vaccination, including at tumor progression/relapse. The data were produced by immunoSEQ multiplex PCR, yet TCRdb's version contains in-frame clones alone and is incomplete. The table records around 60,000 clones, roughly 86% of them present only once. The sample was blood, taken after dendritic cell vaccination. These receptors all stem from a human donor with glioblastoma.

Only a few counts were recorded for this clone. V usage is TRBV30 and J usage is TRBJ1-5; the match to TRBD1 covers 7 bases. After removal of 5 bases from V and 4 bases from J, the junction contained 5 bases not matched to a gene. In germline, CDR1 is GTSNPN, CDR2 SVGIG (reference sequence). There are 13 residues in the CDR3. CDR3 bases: TGTGCCTGGGCCGAGGGACAGAATCAGCCCCAGCATTTT. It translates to CAWAEGQNQPQHF.

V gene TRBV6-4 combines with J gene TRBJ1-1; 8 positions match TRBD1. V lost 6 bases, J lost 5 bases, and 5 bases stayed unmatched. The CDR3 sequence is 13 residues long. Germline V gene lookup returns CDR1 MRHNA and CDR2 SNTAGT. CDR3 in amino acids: CASRMDRETEAFF. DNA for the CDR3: TGTGCCAGCAGGATGGACAGGGAAACTGAAGCTTTCTTT.

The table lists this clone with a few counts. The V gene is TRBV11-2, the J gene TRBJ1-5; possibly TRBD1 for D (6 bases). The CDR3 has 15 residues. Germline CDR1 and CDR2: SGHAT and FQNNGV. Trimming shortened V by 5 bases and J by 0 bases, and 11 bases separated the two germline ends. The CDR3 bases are TGTGCCAGCAGCGCCGGGACACTTAGCAATCAGCCCCAGCATTTT. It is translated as CASSAGTLSNQPQHF.

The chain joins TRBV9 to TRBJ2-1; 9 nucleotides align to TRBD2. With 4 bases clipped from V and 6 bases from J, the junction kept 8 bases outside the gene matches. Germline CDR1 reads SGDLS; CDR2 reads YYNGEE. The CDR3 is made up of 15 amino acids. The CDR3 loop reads CASSSGGLAINEQFF. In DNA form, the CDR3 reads TGTGCCAGCAGCTCTGGAGGACTAGCGATCAATGAGCAGTTCTTC.

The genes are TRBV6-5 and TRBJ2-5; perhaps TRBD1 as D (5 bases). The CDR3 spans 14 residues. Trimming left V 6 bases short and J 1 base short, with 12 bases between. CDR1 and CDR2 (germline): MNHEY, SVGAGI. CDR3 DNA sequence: TGTGCCAGCAGCCCCAACAGGCCCCAAGAGACCCAGTACTTC. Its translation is CASSPNRPQETQYF.

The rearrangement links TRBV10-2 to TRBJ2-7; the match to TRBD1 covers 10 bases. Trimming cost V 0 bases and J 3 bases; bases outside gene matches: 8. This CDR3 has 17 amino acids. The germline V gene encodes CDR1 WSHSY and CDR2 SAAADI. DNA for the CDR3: TGCGCCAGCAGTGAGTCTGGGGTAGGGACAGGGGACTACGAGCAGTACTTC. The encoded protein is CASSESGVGTGDYEQYF.

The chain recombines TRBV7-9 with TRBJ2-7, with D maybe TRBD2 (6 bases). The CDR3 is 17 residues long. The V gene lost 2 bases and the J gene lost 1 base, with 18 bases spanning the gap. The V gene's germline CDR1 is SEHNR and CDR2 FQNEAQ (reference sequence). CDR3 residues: CASSLSGLLGSSYEQYF. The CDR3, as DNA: TGTGCCAGCAGCTTATCGGGACTGCTGGGGTCATCCTACGAGCAGTACTTC.

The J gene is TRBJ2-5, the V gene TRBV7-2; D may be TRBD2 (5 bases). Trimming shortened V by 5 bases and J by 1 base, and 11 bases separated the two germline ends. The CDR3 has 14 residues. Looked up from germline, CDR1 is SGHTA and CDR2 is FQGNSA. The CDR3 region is CASSRPEGQETQYF. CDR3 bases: TGTGCCAGCAGCCGTCCAGAGGGCCAAGAGACCCAGTACTTC.

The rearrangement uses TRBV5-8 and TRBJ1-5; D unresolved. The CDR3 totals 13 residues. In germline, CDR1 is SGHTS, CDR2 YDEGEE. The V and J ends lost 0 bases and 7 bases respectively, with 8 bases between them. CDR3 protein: CASSLGSGQPQHF. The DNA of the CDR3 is TGTGCCAGCAGCTTGGGCAGCGGGCAGCCCCAGCATTTT.

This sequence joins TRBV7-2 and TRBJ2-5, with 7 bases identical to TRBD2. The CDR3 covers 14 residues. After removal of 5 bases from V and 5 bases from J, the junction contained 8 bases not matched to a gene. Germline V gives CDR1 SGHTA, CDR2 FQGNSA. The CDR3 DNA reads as TGTGCCAGCAGCCCGCTGTGGGGAGGGGAGACCCAGTACTTC. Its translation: CASSPLWGGETQYF.

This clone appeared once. The CDR3 reads CASSQESLGTDTQYF. CDR3 coding DNA: TGTGCCAGCAGCCAAGAATCCCTTGGCACAGATACGCAGTATTTT. This chain links TRBV4-2 with TRBJ2-3; D ambiguous. Germline V gene data show CDR1 as LGHNA and CDR2 as YNFKEQ. Trimming cost V 0 bases and J 1 base, with 8 bases left between them. There are 15 residues in the CDR3.

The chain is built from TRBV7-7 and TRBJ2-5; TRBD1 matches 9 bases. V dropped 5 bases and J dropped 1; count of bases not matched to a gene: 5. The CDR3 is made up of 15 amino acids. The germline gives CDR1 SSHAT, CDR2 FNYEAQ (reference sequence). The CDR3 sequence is CASSIMGQGQETQYF. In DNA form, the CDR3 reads TGTGCCAGCAGCATTATGGGACAGGGCCAAGAGACCCAGTACTTC.

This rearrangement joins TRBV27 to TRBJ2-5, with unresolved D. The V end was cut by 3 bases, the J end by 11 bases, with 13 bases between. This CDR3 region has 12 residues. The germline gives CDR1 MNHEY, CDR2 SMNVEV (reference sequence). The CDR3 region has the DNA TGTGCCAGCAGTTTCTACGGCGGAGAGCAGTACTTC. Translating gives CASSFYGGEQYF.

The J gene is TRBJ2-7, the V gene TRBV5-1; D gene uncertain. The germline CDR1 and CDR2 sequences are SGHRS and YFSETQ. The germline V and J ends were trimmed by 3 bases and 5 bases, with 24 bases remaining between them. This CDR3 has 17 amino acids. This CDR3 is CASSSGPSSSAWDEQYF. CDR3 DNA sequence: TGCGCCAGCAGCTCTGGGCCCTCCTCCTCTGCTTGGGACGAGCAGTACTTC.

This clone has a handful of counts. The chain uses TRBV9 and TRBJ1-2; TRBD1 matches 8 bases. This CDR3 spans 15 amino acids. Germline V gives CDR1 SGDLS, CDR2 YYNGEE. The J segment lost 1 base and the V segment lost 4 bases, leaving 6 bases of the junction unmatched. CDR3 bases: TGTGCCAGCAGCCCCCAGGGGGCAGTTAACTATGGCTACACCTTC. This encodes CASSPQGAVNYGYTF. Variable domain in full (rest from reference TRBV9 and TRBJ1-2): DSGVTQTPKHLITATGQRVTLRCSPRSGDLSVYWYQQSLDQGLQFLIQYYNGEERAKGNILERFSAQQFPDLHSELNLSSLELGDSALYFCASSPQGAVNYGYTFGSGTRLTVV.

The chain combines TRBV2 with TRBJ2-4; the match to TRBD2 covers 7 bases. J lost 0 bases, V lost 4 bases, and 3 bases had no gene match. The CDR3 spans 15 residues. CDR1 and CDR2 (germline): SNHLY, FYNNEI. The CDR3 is CASSGSSGAKNIQYF. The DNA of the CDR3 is TGTGCCAGCAGTGGGTCTAGCGGAGCCAAAAACATTCAGTACTTC.

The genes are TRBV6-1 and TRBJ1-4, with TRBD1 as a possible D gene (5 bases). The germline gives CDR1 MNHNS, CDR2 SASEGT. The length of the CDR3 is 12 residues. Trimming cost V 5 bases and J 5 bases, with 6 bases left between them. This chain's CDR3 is CASSRGNEKLFF. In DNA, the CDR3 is TGTGCCAGCAGTCGGGGGAATGAAAAACTGTTTTTT.

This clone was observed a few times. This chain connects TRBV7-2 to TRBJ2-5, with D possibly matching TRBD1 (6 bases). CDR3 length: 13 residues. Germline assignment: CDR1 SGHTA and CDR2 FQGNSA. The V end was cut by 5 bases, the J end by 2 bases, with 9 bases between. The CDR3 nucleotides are TGTGCCAGCAGCCGACAGGTACAAGAGACCCAGTACTTC. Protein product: CASSRQVQETQYF.

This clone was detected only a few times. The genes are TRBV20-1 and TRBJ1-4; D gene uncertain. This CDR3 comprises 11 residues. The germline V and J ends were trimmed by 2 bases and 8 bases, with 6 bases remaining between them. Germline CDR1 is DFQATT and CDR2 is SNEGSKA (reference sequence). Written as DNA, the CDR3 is TGCAGTGCTAGATTTCGGGAAAAACTGTTTTTT. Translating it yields CSARFREKLFF.

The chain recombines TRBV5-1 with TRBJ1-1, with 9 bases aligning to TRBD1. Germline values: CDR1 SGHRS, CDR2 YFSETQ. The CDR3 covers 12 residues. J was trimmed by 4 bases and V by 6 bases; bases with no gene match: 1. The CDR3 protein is CASTDRGTEAFF. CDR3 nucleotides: TGCGCCAGCACGGACAGGGGCACTGAAGCTTTCTTT.

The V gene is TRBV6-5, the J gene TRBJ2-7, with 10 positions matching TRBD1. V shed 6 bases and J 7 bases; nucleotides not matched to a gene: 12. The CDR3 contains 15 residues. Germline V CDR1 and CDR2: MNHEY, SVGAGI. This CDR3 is CASSASGQGPGEQYF. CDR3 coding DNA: TGTGCCAGCAGCGCGTCGGGACAGGGGCCAGGAGAGCAGTACTTC.

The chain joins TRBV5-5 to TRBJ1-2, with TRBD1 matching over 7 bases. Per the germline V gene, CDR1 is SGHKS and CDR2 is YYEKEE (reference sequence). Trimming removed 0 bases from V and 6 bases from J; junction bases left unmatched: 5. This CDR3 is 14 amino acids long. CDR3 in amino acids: CASSLAQGIHGYTF. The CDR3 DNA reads TGTGCCAGCAGCTTGGCACAGGGGATCCATGGCTACACCTTC.

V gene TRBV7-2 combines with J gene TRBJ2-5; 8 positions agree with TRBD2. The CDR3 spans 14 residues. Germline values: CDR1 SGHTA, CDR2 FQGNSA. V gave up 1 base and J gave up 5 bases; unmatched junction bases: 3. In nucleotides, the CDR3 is TGTGCCAGCAGCTTAGTGCAGCGGGAGGAGACCCAGTACTTC. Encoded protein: CASSLVQREETQYF. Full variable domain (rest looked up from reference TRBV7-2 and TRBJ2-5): GAGVSQSPSNKVTEKGKDVELRCDPISGHTALYWYRQSLGQGLEFLIYFQGNSAPDKSGLPSDRFSAERTGGSVSTLTIQRTQQEDSAVYLCASSLVQREETQYFGPGTRLLVL.

CDR3 in amino acids: CASSADGRNTEAFF. DNA of the CDR3: TGTGCCAGCAGCGCAGACGGGAGGAACACTGAAGCTTTCTTT. The rearrangement joins TRBV7-9 to TRBJ1-1, with no clear D. The germline V gene encodes CDR1 SEHNR and CDR2 FQNEAQ (reference sequence). CDR3 size: 14 residues. V lost 5 bases to trimming and J lost 1 base, with 11 bases between them.

This CDR3 reads CATSRDRRDNEQFF. The DNA for the CDR3 is TGTGCCACCAGCAGAGATCGTAGAGACAATGAGCAGTTCTTC. The chain employs TRBV15 and TRBJ2-1; no reliable D call. The CDR3 sequence is 14 residues long. V lost 0 bases and J 5 bases, leaving 8 bases between the germline ends. Germline V CDR1 and CDR2: LNHNV, YYDKDF (reference sequence).

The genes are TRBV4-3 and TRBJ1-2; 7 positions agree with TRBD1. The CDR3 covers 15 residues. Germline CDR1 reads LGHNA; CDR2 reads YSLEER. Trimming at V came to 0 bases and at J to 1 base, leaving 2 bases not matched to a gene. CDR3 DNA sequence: TGCGCCAGCAGCCAAGATCAGGGGGGTAACTATGGCTACACCTTC. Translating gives CASSQDQGGNYGYTF.

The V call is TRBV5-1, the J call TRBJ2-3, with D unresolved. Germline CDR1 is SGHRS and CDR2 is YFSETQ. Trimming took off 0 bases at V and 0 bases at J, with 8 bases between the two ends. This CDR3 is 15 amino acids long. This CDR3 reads CASSLAAVSTDTQYF. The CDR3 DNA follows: TGCGCCAGCAGCTTGGCTGCGGTGAGCACAGATACGCAGTATTTT.

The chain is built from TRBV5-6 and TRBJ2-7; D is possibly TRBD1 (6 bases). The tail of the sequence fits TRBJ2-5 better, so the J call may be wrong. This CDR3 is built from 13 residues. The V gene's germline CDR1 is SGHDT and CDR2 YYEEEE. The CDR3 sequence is CASSSPTGETQYF. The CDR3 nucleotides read TGTGCCAGCAGCAGCCCGACAGGAGAGACCCAGTACTTC.

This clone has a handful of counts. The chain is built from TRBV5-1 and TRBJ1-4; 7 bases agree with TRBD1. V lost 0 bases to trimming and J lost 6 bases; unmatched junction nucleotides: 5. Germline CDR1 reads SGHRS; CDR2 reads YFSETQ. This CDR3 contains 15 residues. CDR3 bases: TGCGCCAGCAGCTTGGGACAGGGCACGGATGAAAAACTGTTTTTT. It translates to CASSLGQGTDEKLFF.

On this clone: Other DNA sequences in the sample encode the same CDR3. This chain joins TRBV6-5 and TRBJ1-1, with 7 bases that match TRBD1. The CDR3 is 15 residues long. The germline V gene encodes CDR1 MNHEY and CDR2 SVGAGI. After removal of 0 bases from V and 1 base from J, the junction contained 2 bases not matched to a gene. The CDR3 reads CASSYSTGQNTEAFF. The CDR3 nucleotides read TGTGCCAGCAGTTACTCGACAGGGCAGAACACTGAAGCTTTCTTT.